The source of this TCR beta chain is a study of CXCR3-negative and CXCR3-positive naive CD8 T cells. Triplicate sorts, around 310,000 cells apiece, were made for each CD8+ T cell subset. The CDR3 totals 13 residues. CDR1 and CDR2 (germline): SQVTM, ANQGSEA. Researchers prepared the TRB cDNA libraries using 5' RACE with UMI labels. TCRdb re-called the 5' RACE reads; one entry per CDR3 protein, DNA not given. In all, the sample yields approximately 74,000 distinct CDR3 sequences. This TCR came from a human donor in good health. Some clones in this sample may be carry-over from other donors' samples. The rearrangement uses TRBV29-1 and TRBJ1-5. Specimen: naive CXCR3- CD8+ T cells from blood. Subset here: CD45RO-CCR7+CD27+CD95- naive CD8+ T cells lacking CXCR3 (TNR3-). This chain's CDR3 is CSAGGGVGQPQHF.